Reported below is one T cell receptor beta chain. The CDR3 runs 13 residues. Germline V gene sequence: CDR1 MNHEY, CDR2 SVGAGI. V gave up 6 bases and J gave up 8 bases, with 13 bases separating them. This entry is derived from a study of shared clonotypes between healthy human individuals. Profiled with immunoSEQ multiplex PCR; TCRdb holds only in-frame clones, not every one. The data show approximately 2,200,000 clones, roughly 91% seen once. CD45RO-negative, CCR7-selected cells formed the naive CD8 fraction, which excluded terminally differentiated effector memory CD45RA+ cells. The clonotype originates from a man aged 18-30 years in good health. Some clones in this sample may be carry-over from other donors' samples. Sequenced material: naive CD8+ T cells from PBMCs. The chain combines TRBV6-5 with TRBJ1-4; no reliable D call. CDR3 DNA sequence: TGTGCCAGCAGCATAAATAGAAGCGAAAAACTGTTTTTT. This translates into CASSINRSEKLFF.